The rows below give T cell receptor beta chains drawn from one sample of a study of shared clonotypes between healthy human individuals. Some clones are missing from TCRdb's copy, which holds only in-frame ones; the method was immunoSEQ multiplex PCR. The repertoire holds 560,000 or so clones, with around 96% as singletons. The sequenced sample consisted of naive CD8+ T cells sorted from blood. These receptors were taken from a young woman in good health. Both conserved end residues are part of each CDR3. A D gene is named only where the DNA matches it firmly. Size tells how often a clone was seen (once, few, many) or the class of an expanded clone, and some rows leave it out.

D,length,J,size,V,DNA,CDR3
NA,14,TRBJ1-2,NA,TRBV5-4,TGTGCCAGCAGCTTGGTCGGTTTCGGCTATGGCTACACCTTC,CASSLVGFGYGYTF
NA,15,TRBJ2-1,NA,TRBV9,TGTGCCAGCAGCGTAGTGAGCGCCTCCTACAATGAGCAGTTCTTC,CASSVVSASYNEQFF
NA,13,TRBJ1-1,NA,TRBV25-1,TGTGCCAGCAGTGAATATGGGGACACTGAAGCTTTCTTT,CASSEYGDTEAFF
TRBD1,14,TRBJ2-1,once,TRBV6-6,TGTGCCAGCAGTTACTCGGGACAGCTCAATGAGCAGTTCTTC,CASSYSGQLNEQFF
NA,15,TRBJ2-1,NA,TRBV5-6,TGTGCCAGCAGCTTTGGGTCGAGCTCCTACAATGAGCAGTTCTTC,CASSFGSSSYNEQFF
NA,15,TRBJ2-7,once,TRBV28,TGTGCCAGCAGTCTGCGAGCGGACGGAAACTACGAGCAGTACTTC,CASSLRADGNYEQYF
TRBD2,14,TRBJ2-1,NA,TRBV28,TGTGCCAGCAGTCCGAGACTAGCGGGAGAGGAGCTGTTCTTC,CASSPRLAGEELFF
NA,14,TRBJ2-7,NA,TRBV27,TGTGCCAGCAGTTTAACCCAGGGTTCCTACGAGCAGTACTTC,CASSLTQGSYEQYF
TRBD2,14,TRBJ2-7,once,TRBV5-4,TGTGCCAGCAGCTTCGAGCGGGATGACTACGAGCAGTACTTC,CASSFERDDYEQYF
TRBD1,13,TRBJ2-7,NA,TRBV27,TGTGCCAGCAAAAAAGGGACAGGCTACGAGCAGTACTTC,CASKKGTGYEQYF
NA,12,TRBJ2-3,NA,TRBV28,TGTGCCAGCAGTTCGGGGAGCTTTATCACAAATTTT,CASSSGSFITNF
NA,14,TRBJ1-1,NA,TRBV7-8,TGTGCCAGCAGCTTCAGTTCCCGGGTGGCTGAAGCTTTCTTT,CASSFSSRVAEAFF
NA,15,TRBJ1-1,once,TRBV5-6,TGTGCCAGCAGCGGGGGGACGGAGCGTAACACTGAAGCTTTCTTT,CASSGGTERNTEAFF
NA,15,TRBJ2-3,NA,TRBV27,TGTGCCAGCAGTTTATTTTCCGGCGGGACGGATACGCAGTATTTT,CASSLFSGGTDTQYF
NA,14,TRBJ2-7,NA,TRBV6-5,TGTGCCAGCAGTTACTCTGGTCCATCCTACGAGCAGTACTTC,CASSYSGPSYEQYF
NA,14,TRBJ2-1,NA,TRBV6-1,TGTGCCAGCAGTGGCGTAGACCACTACAATGAGCAGTTCTTC,CASSGVDHYNEQFF
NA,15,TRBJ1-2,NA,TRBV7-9,TGTGCCAGCAGCTTAGGGGCTAGACAGCCTAAGGGCTACACCTTC,CASSLGARQPKGYTF
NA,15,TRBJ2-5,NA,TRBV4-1,TGCGCCAGCAGCCAAGAGATAGGAGGCCAAGAGACCCAGTACTTC,CASSQEIGGQETQYF
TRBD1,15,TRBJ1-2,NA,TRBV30,TGTGCCTGGTCCGGGACAGGCCAGTTCGGCTATGGCTACACCTTC,CAWSGTGQFGYGYTF
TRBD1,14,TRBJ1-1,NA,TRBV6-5,TGTGCCAGCAGTTGGGGACAGGGCTCCACTGAAGCTTTCTTT,CASSWGQGSTEAFF
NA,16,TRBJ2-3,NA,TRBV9,TGTGCCAGCAGCGAACGACTGGGGTTTGGGACAGATACGCAGTATTTT,CASSERLGFGTDTQYF
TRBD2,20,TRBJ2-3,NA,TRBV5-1,TGCGCCAGCAGCTTGGTGGGGGGAGAAACGACTAGCGGACGCACAGATACGCAGTATTTT,CASSLVGGETTSGRTDTQYF
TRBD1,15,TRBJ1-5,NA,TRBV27,TGTGCCAGCAGCCAAGGGACAGGGGGTAATCAGCCCCAGCATTTT,CASSQGTGGNQPQHF
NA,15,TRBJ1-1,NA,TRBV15,TGTGCCACCAGCAGAGATCGGCTGGCAGACACTGAAGCTTTCTTT,CATSRDRLADTEAFF
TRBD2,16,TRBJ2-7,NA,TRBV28,TGTGCCAGCAGCCCGGGACTAGCGGGAAATTTTTACGAGCAGTACTTC,CASSPGLAGNFYEQYF
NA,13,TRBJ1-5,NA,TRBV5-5,TGTGCCAGCAGTCCCCGCTCGGGTCAGCCCCAGCATTTT,CASSPRSGQPQHF
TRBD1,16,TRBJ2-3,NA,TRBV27,TGTGCCAGCAGTTTACTAGGGACAGGGGCTAAGGATACGCAGTATTTT,CASSLLGTGAKDTQYF
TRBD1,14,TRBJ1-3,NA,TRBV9,TGTGCCAGCGGGACAGCGACAACTGGAAACACCATATATTTT,CASGTATTGNTIYF
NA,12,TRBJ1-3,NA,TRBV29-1,TGCAGCGTCACAGGGTCTGGAAACACCATATATTTT,CSVTGSGNTIYF
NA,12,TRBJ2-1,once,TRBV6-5,TGTGCCAGCAGTTACGGGGTCAATGAGCAGTTCTTC,CASSYGVNEQFF
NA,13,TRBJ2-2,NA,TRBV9,TGTGCCAGCAGCCCAGAGAGCGACGGGGAGCTGTTTTTT,CASSPESDGELFF
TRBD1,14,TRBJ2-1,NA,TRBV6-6,TGTGCCAGCACCGGACAGGGGGCGCCCAATGAGCAGTTCTTC,CASTGQGAPNEQFF
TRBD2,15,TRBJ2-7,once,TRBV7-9,TGTGCCAGCAGCGATCAGGGACTAGATGCCTACGAGCAGTACTTC,CASSDQGLDAYEQYF
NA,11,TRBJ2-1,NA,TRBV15,TGTGCCACCGGTCCGGGGAATGAGCAGTTCTTC,CATGPGNEQFF
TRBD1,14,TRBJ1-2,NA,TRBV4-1,TGCGCCAGCAGCCTCGGACAGGGAAACTATGGCTACACCTTC,CASSLGQGNYGYTF
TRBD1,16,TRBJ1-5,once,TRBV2,TGTGCCAGCAGCGCCGCCGGCAGGGGGTTAGACCAGCCCCAGCATTTT,CASSAAGRGLDQPQHF
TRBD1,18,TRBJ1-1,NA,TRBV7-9,TGTGCCAGCAGCTCCACGGACAGGGGACCACTGATGAACACTGAAGCTTTCTTT,CASSSTDRGPLMNTEAFF
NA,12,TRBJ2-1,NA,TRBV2,TGTGCCAGCTGGGCAGGGATCGATGAGCAGTTCTTC,CASWAGIDEQFF
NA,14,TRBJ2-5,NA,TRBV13,TGTGCCAGCAGCCCCCTCGCGAGAGCGAAGACCCAGTACTTC,CASSPLARAKTQYF
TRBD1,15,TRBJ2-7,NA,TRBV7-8,TGTGCCAGCAGCTTAGCGGCAGGGGGCCTTGGGGAGCAGTACTTC,CASSLAAGGLGEQYF
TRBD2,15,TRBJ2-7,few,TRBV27,TGTGCCAGCACCGCTAGCGGGAGGGCCTCCTACGAGCAGTACTTC,CASTASGRASYEQYF
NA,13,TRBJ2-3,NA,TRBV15,TGTGCCACCAGCAGAGTGATGGGGCTTACGCAGTATTTT,CATSRVMGLTQYF
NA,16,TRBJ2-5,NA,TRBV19,TGTGCCAGTAGTATTGGGGTACTAGGGGCACGGGAGACCCAGTACTTC,CASSIGVLGARETQYF
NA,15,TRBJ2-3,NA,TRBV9,TGTGCCAGCCGGACGGGAACCGCTAGCACAGATACGCAGTATTTT,CASRTGTASTDTQYF
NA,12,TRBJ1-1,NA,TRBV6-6,TGTGCCAGCAGATCCGCTGTTACTGAAGCTTTCTTT,CASRSAVTEAFF
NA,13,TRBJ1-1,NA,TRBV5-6,TGTGCCAGCAGCCAATCTTTGAACACTGAAGCTTTCTTT,CASSQSLNTEAFF
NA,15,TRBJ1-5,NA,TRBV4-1,TGCGCCAGCTCCCCCGGGACATTTAGCAATCAGCCCCAGCATTTT,CASSPGTFSNQPQHF
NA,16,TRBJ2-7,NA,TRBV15,TGTGCCACCAGCAGAGATCCGGACGGGACCAGCTACGAGCAGTACTTC,CATSRDPDGTSYEQYF
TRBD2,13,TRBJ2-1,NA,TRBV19,TGTGCCACCAGACTAGCGGGGAACAATGAGCAGTTCTTC,CATRLAGNNEQFF
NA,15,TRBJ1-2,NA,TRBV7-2,TGTGCCAGCAGCGTATCCCCGGGCCGAAACTATGGCTACACCTTC,CASSVSPGRNYGYTF
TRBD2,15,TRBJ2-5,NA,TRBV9,TGTGCCAGCAGCGATCTAGCGGGAGGTGGTGAGACCCAGTACTTC,CASSDLAGGGETQYF
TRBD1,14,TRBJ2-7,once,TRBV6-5,TGTGCCAGCAGTACCGGGACAGGACCCTACGAGCAGTACTTC,CASSTGTGPYEQYF
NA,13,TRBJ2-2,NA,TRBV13,TGTGCCAGCAGCTGGGGGGTCACCGGGGAGCTGTTTTTT,CASSWGVTGELFF
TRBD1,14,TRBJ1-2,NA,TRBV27,TGTGCCAGCAGAACACTGGGACAGGGTGATGGCTACACCTTC,CASRTLGQGDGYTF
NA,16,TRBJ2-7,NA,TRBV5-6,TGTGCCAGCAGCTCGATGGACGGAGCCCGGGGATACGAGCAGTACTTC,CASSSMDGARGYEQYF